This TCR beta chain was documented in a study of PD-1 blockade in classical Hodgkin lymphoma. The study, taken as a whole, reports: Newly diagnosed and completely responding patients shared comparable baseline diversity. With respect to the repertoire differences, their causes, possibly disease activity or prior therapy, remain undefined.

This sample's time point: cycle 4 day 1 (C4D1), after around six weeks of nivolumab. Following autologous stem cell transplantation, relapse occurred in every patient, and exposure to brentuximab vedotin varied. Investigators isolated CD4+ T cells from thawed PBMCs through magnetic negative selection. Regarding this clone: As yet, its antigen is unknown.

The data were produced by immunoSEQ multiplex PCR, yet TCRdb's version contains in-frame clones alone and is incomplete. The sample carries 25,000 to 35,000 clones, 85% recorded once. V dropped 2 bases and J dropped 5 bases, with 18 bases sitting between them. CDR3 size: 16 residues. Germline lookup yields CDR1 SNHLY and CDR2 FYNNEI. This clonotype was sampled from a human donor with classical Hodgkin lymphoma. V usage is TRBV2 and J usage is TRBJ2-5; possible D gene TRBD2, 6 bases. The sequenced sample was CD4+ T cells from blood, obtained before the fourth cycle of nivolumab. CDR3 nucleotide sequence: TGTGCCAGCAGTGAAAGTGGAGGGTCTGTTGTGGAGACCCAGTACTTC. Translating it yields CASSESGGSVVETQYF.